The 3 T cell receptor beta chains given below trace back to one sample, sequenced in a study of blood T cells in healthy people across ages. A second PCR, run for about 7 to 11 cycles, used a sample-barcoded 5' primer plus a J-beta primer mix. Via MiXCR, TCRdb re-called the 5' RACE reads, giving one row per CDR3 protein. Counted here are some 900,000 distinct CDR3 sequences, 40% to 60% occurring once; the ten biggest clones make up around 15%. The sequencing sample was made of blood. Source of these receptors: a man younger than 45 in good health.

The genes are TRBV9 and TRBJ2-1; no clear D. The CDR3 loop spans 14 amino acids. Germline V gene data show CDR1 as SGDLS and CDR2 as YYNGEE. V lost 0 bases, J lost 3 bases, and 7 bases lay in between. The CDR3 bases are TGTGCCAGCAGCGTAGAGCCAGTCTACAATGAGCAGTTCTTC. It yields the protein CASSVEPVYNEQFF.

This clonotype has more than one count but fewer than ten. The chain combines TRBV4-1 with TRBJ2-2; D possibly corresponds to TRBD2 (5 bases). This CDR3 is 16 amino acids long. V lost 2 bases and J 4 bases, leaving 14 bases between the germline ends. Per the germline V gene, CDR1 is MGHRA and CDR2 is YSYEKL. CDR3 DNA: TGCGCCAGCAGCCAATTAAGCGGCTCCTCCACCGGGGAGCTGTTTTTT. The encoded protein is CASSQLSGSSTGELFF.

This chain links TRBV4-3 with TRBJ1-1, with D possibly being TRBD1 (6 bases). CDR1 is LGHNA and CDR2 is YSLEER in the germline V gene. This CDR3 has 14 residues. Trimming stripped 0 bases from V and 11 bases from J, with 16 bases between. CDR3 sequence (DNA): TGCGCCAGCAGCCAAGAGGCGGGGGGAACAGGGGCTTTCTTT. This gives the protein CASSQEAGGTGAFF.